What follows are 22 T cell receptor beta chains derived from one specimen sequenced in a study of blood T cell repertoires in COVID-19. This table comes from immunoSEQ multiplex PCR, and its TCRdb copy is limited to in-frame clones, with some not included. The sample lists 130,000 or so clones; 55% to 75% were seen once. The sequenced sample was peripheral blood. These receptors all come from a woman between 65 and 79 years old with acute or convalescent COVID-19.

J is TRBJ1-2 and V is TRBV7-6, with 8 positions matching TRBD1. Trimming took 1 base from V and 5 from J; bases not matched to a gene: 6. CDR1 and CDR2 from the germline V gene are SGHVS and FNYEAQ. This CDR3 comprises 15 residues. This CDR3 is CASSLVGQGRYGYTF. For the CDR3, the DNA is TGTGCCAGCAGCTTAGTCGGACAGGGCCGATATGGCTACACCTTC.

The rearrangement uses TRBV5-4 and TRBJ2-1; possibly TRBD1 for D (5 bases). The CDR3 has 16 residues. V was cut by 2 bases and J by 5 bases, with 17 bases left in between. Germline V CDR1 and CDR2: SGHNT, YYREEE (reference sequence). CDR3 sequence: CASSLGVQVRHNEQFF. In DNA form, the CDR3 reads TGTGCCAGCAGCTTAGGCGTACAGGTTCGCCACAATGAGCAGTTCTTC. Complete variable domain (other parts from reference TRBV5-4 and TRBJ2-1): ETGVTQSPTHLIKTRGQQVTLRCSSQSGHNTVSWYQQALGQGPQFIFQYYREEENGRGNFPPRFSGLQFPNYSSELNVNALELDDSALYLCASSLGVQVRHNEQFFGPGTRLTVL.

The J gene is TRBJ2-1, the V gene TRBV10-3; 8 bases align to TRBD2. V was clipped by 6 bases and J by 8 bases; unmatched bases: 9. The V gene's germline CDR1 is ENHRY and CDR2 SYGVKD. The CDR3 is 14 amino acids. As DNA, the CDR3 is TGTGCCATCAGCCCAGCGGGAGAGGGGGATGAGCAGTTCTTC. It encodes CAISPAGEGDEQFF.

This clone has only a few counts. This sequence joins TRBV5-1 and TRBJ2-5, with D tentatively TRBD2 (5 bases). Between the trimmed V and J ends, which lost 5 bases and 5 bases, there was a span of 16 bases. Germline lookup yields CDR1 SGHRS and CDR2 YFSETQ. The CDR3 covers 14 residues. The CDR3 DNA follows: TGCGCCAGCAGGCAAACTACTAGTATCGAGACCCAGTACTTC. Residues: CASRQTTSIETQYF.

The chain joins TRBV5-5 to TRBJ1-2, with 7 bases lining up with TRBD1. J gave up 4 bases and V 2 bases, and 5 bases lay outside the gene matches. Germline V lookup: CDR1 SGHKS, CDR2 YYEKEE (reference sequence). CDR3 size: 14 residues. CDR3 sequence (DNA): TGTGCCAGCAGCTTCGGTGCAGGGGGCTATGGCTACACCTTC. This encodes CASSFGAGGYGYTF.

This clone was detected ten times or more. The rearrangement uses TRBV7-6 and TRBJ2-1; 11 nucleotides agree with TRBD2. V lost 5 bases to trimming and J lost 4 bases; unmatched junction nucleotides: 13. Germline assignment: CDR1 SGHVS and CDR2 FNYEAQ. This CDR3 is 18 amino acids long. In nucleotides, the CDR3 is TGTGCCAGCAGCCAAGAGACTAGCGGGGTCGCAATTTACAATGAGCAGTTCTTC. Protein: CASSQETSGVAIYNEQFF.

This clone occurred a few times. The chain carries TRBV23-1 and TRBJ1-4; no reliable D call. TRBV23-1 is classed as an ORF, of uncertain function. This CDR3 is built from 16 residues. The ends were cut back, 7 bases at V and 0 bases at J, with 15 bases in the middle. The CDR3: CASTYLPLPTNEKLFF. CDR3 nucleotide sequence: TGCGCCAGCACCTACCTCCCCTTGCCAACTAATGAAAAACTGTTTTTT.

This chain connects TRBV11-2 to TRBJ1-6; D perhaps matches TRBD1 (6 bases). Germline V gene sequence: CDR1 SGHAT, CDR2 FQNNGV. The V and J ends lost 5 bases and 7 bases respectively, with 21 bases between them. This CDR3 contains 17 residues. In nucleotides, the CDR3 is TGTGCCAGCAGCCCCGGGGGGGGCCGACTTCCGAATTCACCCCTCCACTTT. It codes for CASSPGGGRLPNSPLHF. Variable domain in full (rest from reference TRBV11-2 and TRBJ1-6): EAGVAQSPRYKIIEKRQSVAFWCNPISGHATLYWYQQILGQGPKLLIQFQNNGVVDDSQLPKDRFSAERLKGVDSTLKIQPAKLEDSAVYLCASSPGGGRLPNSPLHFGNGTRLTVT.

The rearrangement uses TRBV27 and TRBJ2-7; no clear D gene. Looked up from germline, CDR1 is MNHEY and CDR2 is SMNVEV (reference sequence). CDR3 length: 14 residues. The germline V and J ends were trimmed by 10 bases and 0 bases, with 16 bases remaining between them. This CDR3 is CATSLKRSSYEQYF. The CDR3 region has the DNA TGTGCCACCTCCCTCAAGCGAAGCTCCTACGAGCAGTACTTC.

The chain uses TRBV23-1 and TRBJ2-2; perhaps TRBD2 as D (5 bases). TRBV23-1 is placed among ORFs of uncertain function. CDR3 length: 15 amino acids. The ends were cut back, 10 bases at V and 7 bases at J, with 22 bases in the middle. The CDR3 bases are TGCGCCACCTACCCAGGAGAGGGATTCGGCGGGGAGCTGTTTTTT. Translation: CATYPGEGFGGELFF.

The CDR3 DNA reads as TGTGCCAGTATCGGTATTAACTATGGCTACACCTTC. Translating it yields CASIGINYGYTF. This chain links TRBV19 with TRBJ1-2; D unresolved. The CDR3 length is 12 residues. The germline V gene has CDR1 LNHDA and CDR2 SQIVND (reference sequence). The V end lost 7 bases, the J end lost 1 base, and 7 bases lay between the germline ends.

The J gene is TRBJ1-2, the V gene TRBV13; D call uncertain. Trimming left V 2 bases short and J 2 bases short, with 9 bases between. The CDR3 runs to 14 residues. Germline CDR1 and CDR2: PRHDT and FYEKMQ (reference sequence). The CDR3: CASSLNEGNYGYTF. The CDR3 nucleotides are TGTGCCAGCAGCTTAAATGAGGGAAACTATGGCTACACCTTC.

The CDR3 is CASSLSRTPEAFF. The DNA of the CDR3 is TGTGCCAGCAGTTTGTCAAGGACACCTGAAGCTTTCTTT. The V call is TRBV12-3 or TRBV12-4, the J call TRBJ1-1, with D perhaps TRBD1 (5 bases). The CDR3 sequence is 13 residues long. Between the trimmed V and J ends, which lost 3 bases and 6 bases, there was a span of 11 bases.

The chain employs TRBV6-5 and TRBJ1-4, with 9 positions matching TRBD1. Germline-derived CDR1 and CDR2 are MNHEY and SVGAGI. V lost 5 bases and J lost 7; bases outside the gene matches: 8. The CDR3 spans 15 residues. CDR3 DNA sequence: TGTGCCAGCAGTATACAGGGGGCGCGGGTTGAAAAACTGTTTTTT. Its translation is CASSIQGARVEKLFF.

The chain recombines TRBV2 with TRBJ1-5, with 7 bases identical to TRBD1. Germline CDR1 SNHLY, CDR2 FYNNEI. Germline trimming cut 4 bases from V and 3 bases from J; bases unmatched to any gene: 6. CDR3 length: 15 amino acids. CDR3 DNA: TGTGCCAGCAGTGGACAGGGTTCCTCCAATCAGCCCCAGCATTTT. Translating gives CASSGQGSSNQPQHF.

This chain links TRBV6-5 with TRBJ1-1, with unresolved D. Germline CDR1 reads MNHEY; CDR2 reads SVGAGI. The CDR3 runs to 15 residues. Between the trimmed V and J ends, which lost 5 bases and 1 base, there was a span of 14 bases. The CDR3 sequence: CASSHLRGRNTEAFF. The DNA for the CDR3 is TGTGCCAGCAGTCACCTCCGTGGGAGGAACACTGAAGCTTTCTTT.

This clone occurred a few times. V is TRBV2 and J is TRBJ2-6; D unclear. The V end lost 7 bases, the J end lost 0 bases, and 4 bases lay between the germline ends. The germline CDR1 and CDR2 sequences are SNHLY and FYNNEI. The CDR3 has 13 amino acids. CDR3 bases: TGTGCCAGCACCTACTCTGGGGCCAACGTCCTGACTTTC. Its protein is CASTYSGANVLTF.

This sequence joins TRBV28 and TRBJ1-2, with a weak D call TRBD1 (6 bases). The germline V gene encodes CDR1 MDHEN and CDR2 SYDVKM. V lost 6 bases and J lost 0, with 8 bases in between. The CDR3 is 13 amino acids. The CDR3 nucleotides read TGTGCCAGCAGGGACAGCTCTAACTATGGCTACACCTTC. Its protein is CASRDSSNYGYTF.

The genes are TRBV29-1 and TRBJ2-3; D might be TRBD2 (5 bases). Germline assignment: CDR1 SQVTM and CDR2 ANQGSEA. The ends were cut back, 3 bases at V and 2 bases at J, with 15 bases in the middle. The CDR3 sequence is 15 residues long. The CDR3: CSVDASPGSTDTQYF. DNA for the CDR3: TGCAGCGTTGACGCTAGCCCTGGATCCACAGATACGCAGTATTTT.

This clone was observed once. The CDR3 DNA reads TGTGCCAGCAGTTCGGCAACAGGGTACACTGAAGCTTTCTTT. Translation gives CASSSATGYTEAFF. This sequence joins TRBV28 and TRBJ1-1; D may be TRBD1 (6 bases). V lost 4 bases and J lost 3, with 12 bases in between. The germline gives CDR1 MDHEN, CDR2 SYDVKM. This CDR3 spans 14 amino acids.

The chain couples TRBV20-1 to TRBJ2-7, with 12 bases that match TRBD2. CDR1 DFQATT and CDR2 SNEGSKA come from the germline V gene (reference sequence). V trimming: 3 bases; J trimming: 6 bases; junction bases outside the gene matches: 6. This CDR3 contains 14 residues. The CDR3 loop is CSASALAGGGEQYF. As DNA, the CDR3 is TGCAGTGCTAGTGCCCTAGCGGGAGGGGGCGAGCAGTACTTC.

The chain uses TRBV7-9 and TRBJ1-1; maybe TRBD1 (5 bases). V lost 1 base and J 4 bases, leaving 10 bases between the germline ends. This CDR3 is built from 14 residues. Germline V gene lookup returns CDR1 SEHNR and CDR2 FQNEAQ (reference sequence). In nucleotides, the CDR3 is TGTGCCAGCAGCTTAGTTGGAGGGGCCACTGAAGCTTTCTTT. Its translation is CASSLVGGATEAFF.